The clone carrying this TCR beta chain was detected only a few times. The CDR3 sequence is 15 residues long. The germline gives CDR1 SNHLY, CDR2 FYNNEI. The J segment lost 0 bases and the V segment lost 8 bases, leaving 7 bases of the junction unmatched. The data stem from a study of blood T cell repertoires in COVID-19. TCRdb keeps only in-frame clones here, not all; method: immunoSEQ multiplex PCR. This table holds 130,000 to 150,000 clones, approximately 80% found once. The receptor's source is a man aged 60 to 69 with active or convalescent COVID-19. V gene TRBV2 combines with J gene TRBJ2-5; 9 positions match TRBD1. Sequencing used peripheral blood. As DNA, the CDR3 is TGTGCCAGCGGCTCCGGGACAGGGTACCAAGAGACCCAGTACTTC. Translating it yields CASGSGTGYQETQYF.